This T cell receptor (beta chain) was recovered during a study of post-analysis software for immune sequencing data. Unique molecular identifiers were carried by the TCR beta cDNA libraries. TCRdb itself ran the PCR reads through MiXCR, one entry per CDR3 protein. The sample carries more than 450,000 distinct CDR3 sequences, around a third recorded once. This clonotype was seen more than once but under ten times. The antigen is not known. The CDR3 totals 15 residues. Germline trimming cut 2 bases from V and 4 bases from J; bases unmatched to any gene: 4. Findings of the study overall: Four or five TRBV segments were more frequent in patients than controls; TRBV5-6, TRBV5-1 and TRBV20-1 belonged to this group.

The genes are TRBV12-3 or TRBV12-4 and TRBJ1-1; 10 bases match TRBD1. Sequencing was carried out using blood. The receptor's source is a girl aged 2-17 years with multiple sclerosis. CDR3 in amino acids: CASSLTRTGGTEAFF. CDR3 nucleotide sequence: TGTGCCAGCAGTTTAACTAGGACAGGGGGCACTGAAGCTTTCTTT.